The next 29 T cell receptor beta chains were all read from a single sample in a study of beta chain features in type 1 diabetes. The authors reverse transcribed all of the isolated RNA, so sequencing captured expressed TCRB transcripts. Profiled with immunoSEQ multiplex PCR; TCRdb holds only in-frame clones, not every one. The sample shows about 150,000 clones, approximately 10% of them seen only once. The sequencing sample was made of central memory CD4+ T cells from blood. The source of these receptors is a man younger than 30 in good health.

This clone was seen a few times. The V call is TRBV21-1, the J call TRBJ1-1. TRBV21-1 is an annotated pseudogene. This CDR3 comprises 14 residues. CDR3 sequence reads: CASSSVWVGTEAFF. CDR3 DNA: TGTGCCAGCAGTTCCGTTTGGGTAGGCACTGAAGCTTTCTTT.

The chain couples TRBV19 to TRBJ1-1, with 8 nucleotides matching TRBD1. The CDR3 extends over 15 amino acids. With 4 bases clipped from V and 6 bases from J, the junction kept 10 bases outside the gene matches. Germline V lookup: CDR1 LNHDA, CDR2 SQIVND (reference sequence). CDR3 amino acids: CASSNGWTGKAEAFF. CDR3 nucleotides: TGTGCCAGTAGTAACGGGTGGACAGGGAAAGCTGAAGCTTTCTTT.

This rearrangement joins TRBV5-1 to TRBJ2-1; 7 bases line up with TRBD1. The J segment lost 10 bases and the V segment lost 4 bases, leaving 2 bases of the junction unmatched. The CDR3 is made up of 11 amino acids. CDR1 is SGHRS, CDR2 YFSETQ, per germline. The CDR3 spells CASSPDREQFF. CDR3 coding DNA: TGCGCCAGCAGCCCGGACAGGGAGCAGTTCTTC.

CDR3 sequence reads: CASSPGTASNYGYTF. CDR3 coding DNA: TGTGCCAGCTCACCAGGGACAGCTTCTAACTATGGCTACACCTTC. This sequence joins TRBV18 and TRBJ1-2; 7 nucleotides match TRBD1. This CDR3 is 15 amino acids long. The V and J ends lost 2 bases and 0 bases, in that order; junction bases with no gene match: 3. CDR1 is KGHSH, CDR2 LQKENI, per germline.

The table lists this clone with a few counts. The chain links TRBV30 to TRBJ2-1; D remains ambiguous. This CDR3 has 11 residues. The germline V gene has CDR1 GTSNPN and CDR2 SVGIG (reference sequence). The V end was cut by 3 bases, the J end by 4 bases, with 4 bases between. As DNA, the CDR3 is TGTGCCTGGAGCGGATACAATGAGCAGTTCTTC. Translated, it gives CAWSGYNEQFF.

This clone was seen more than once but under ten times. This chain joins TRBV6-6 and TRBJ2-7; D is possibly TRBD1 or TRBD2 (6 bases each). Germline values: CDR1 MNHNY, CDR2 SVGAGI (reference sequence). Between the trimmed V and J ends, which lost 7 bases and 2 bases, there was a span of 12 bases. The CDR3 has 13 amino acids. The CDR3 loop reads CASIRGPTYEQYF. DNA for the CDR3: TGTGCCAGCATCCGGGGGCCCACCTACGAGCAGTACTTC.

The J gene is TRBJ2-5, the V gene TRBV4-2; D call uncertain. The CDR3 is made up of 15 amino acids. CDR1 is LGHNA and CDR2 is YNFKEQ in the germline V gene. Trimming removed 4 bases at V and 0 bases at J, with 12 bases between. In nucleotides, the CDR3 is TGTGCCAGCAGCCCCTCCCAGAAGTACCAAGAGACCCAGTACTTC. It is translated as CASSPSQKYQETQYF.

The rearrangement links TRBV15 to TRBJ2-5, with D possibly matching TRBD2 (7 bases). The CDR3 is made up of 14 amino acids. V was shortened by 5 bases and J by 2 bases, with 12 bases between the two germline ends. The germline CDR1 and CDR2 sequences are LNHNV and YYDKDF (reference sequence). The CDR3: CATSAGASQETQYF. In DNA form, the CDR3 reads TGTGCCACCAGCGCGGGGGCCTCGCAAGAGACCCAGTACTTC. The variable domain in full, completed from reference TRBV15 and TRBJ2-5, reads DAMVIQNPRYQVTQFGKPVTLSCSQTLNHNVMYWYQQKSSQAPKLLFHYYDKDFNNEADTPDNFQSRRPNTSFCFLDIRSPGLGDTAMYLCATSAGASQETQYFGPGTRLLVL.

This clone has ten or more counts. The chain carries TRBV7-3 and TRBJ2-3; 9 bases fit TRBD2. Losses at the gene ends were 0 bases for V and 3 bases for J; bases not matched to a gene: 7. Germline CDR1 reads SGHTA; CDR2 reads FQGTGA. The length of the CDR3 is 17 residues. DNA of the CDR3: TGTGCCAGCAGCTTAACGGCTAGCGGGGCCGGGACAGATACGCAGTATTTT. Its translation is CASSLTASGAGTDTQYF.

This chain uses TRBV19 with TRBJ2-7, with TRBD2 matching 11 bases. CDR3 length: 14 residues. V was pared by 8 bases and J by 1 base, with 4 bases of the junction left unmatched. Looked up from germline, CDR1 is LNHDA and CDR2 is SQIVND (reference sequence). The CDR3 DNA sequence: TGTGCCAGTCGGACTAGCGGGCTTTCCTACGAGCAGTACTTC. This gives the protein CASRTSGLSYEQYF.

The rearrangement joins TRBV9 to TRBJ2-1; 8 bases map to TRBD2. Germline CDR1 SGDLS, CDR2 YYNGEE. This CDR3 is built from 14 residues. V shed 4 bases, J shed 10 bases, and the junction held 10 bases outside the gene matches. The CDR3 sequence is CASSSLGGLVEQFF. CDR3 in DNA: TGTGCCAGCAGCTCGTTAGGGGGACTAGTAGAGCAGTTCTTC.

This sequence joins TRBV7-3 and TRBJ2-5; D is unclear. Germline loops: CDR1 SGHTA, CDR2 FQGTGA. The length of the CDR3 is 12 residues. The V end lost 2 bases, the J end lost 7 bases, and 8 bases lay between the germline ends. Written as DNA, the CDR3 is TGTGCCAGCAGCTTATTTCCTGGGACCCAGTACTTC. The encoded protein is CASSLFPGTQYF. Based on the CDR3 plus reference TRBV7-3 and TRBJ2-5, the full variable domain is GAGVSQTPSNKVTEKGKYVELRCDPISGHTALYWYRQSLGQGPEFLIYFQGTGAADDSGLPNDRFFAVRPEGSVSTLKIQRTERGDSAVYLCASSLFPGTQYFGPGTRLLVL.

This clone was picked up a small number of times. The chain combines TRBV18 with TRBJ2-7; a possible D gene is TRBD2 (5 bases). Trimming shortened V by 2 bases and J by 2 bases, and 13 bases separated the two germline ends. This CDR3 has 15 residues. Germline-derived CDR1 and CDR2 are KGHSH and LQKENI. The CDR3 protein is CASSPGLPLTYEQYF. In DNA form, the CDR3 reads TGTGCCAGCTCACCAGGACTGCCCCTGACCTACGAGCAGTACTTC.

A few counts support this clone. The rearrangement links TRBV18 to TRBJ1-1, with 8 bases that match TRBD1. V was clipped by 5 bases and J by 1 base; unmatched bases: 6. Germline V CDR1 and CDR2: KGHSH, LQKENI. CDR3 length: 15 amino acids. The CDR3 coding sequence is TGTGCCAGCTCATTAGCCGGGACAGGGAACACTGAAGCTTTCTTT. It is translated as CASSLAGTGNTEAFF.

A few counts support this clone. CDR3 in DNA: TGCGCCAGCAGGGCACAGGGCTCAACGGGCGAGCAGTACTTC. The encoded protein is CASRAQGSTGEQYF. This chain uses TRBV5-1 with TRBJ2-7; tentative D call: TRBD1 (6 bases). Trimming left V 5 bases short and J 6 bases short, with 18 bases between. The CDR3 contains 14 residues. Germline CDR1 reads SGHRS; CDR2 reads YFSETQ.

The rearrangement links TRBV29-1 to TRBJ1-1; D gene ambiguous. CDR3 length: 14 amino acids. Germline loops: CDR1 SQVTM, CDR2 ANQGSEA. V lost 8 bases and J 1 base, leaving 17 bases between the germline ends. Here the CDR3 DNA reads TGCAGCTTCCAACAGAGCACACCGAACACTGAAGCTTTCTTT. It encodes CSFQQSTPNTEAFF.

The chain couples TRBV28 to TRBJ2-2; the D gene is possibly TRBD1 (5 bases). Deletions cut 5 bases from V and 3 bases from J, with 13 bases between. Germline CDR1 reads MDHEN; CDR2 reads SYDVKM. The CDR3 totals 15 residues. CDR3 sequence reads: CASSPGGRDTGELFF. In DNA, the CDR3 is TGTGCCAGCAGTCCGGGTGGCAGGGACACCGGGGAGCTGTTTTTT.

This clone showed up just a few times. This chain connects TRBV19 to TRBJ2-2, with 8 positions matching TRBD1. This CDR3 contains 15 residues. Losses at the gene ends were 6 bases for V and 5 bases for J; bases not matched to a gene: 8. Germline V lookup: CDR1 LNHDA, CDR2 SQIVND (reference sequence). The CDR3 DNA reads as TGTGCCAGTAGGAGGACAGGGAGAAAAACCGGGGAGCTGTTTTTT. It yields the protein CASRRTGRKTGELFF.

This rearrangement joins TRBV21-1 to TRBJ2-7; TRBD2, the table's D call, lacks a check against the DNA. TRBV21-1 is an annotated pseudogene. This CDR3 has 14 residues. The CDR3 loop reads CASSDAGVVYEQYF. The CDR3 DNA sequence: TGTGCCAGCAGCGACGCGGGAGTGGTCTACGAGCAGTACTTC.

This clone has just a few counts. The CDR3 nucleotides read TGCGCCAGCAGCCAAGGACAGAATTCACCCCTCCACTTT. As protein: CASSQGQNSPLHF. This rearrangement joins TRBV4-3 to TRBJ1-6; a possible D gene is TRBD1 (5 bases). This CDR3 has 13 residues. V was trimmed by 1 base and J by 7 bases, leaving 5 bases between them. The germline V gene has CDR1 LGHNA and CDR2 YSLEER.

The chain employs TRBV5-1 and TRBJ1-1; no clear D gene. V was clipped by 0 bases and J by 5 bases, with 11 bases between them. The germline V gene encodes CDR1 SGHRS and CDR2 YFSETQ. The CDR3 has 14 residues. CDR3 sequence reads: CASSLAGFLTEAFF. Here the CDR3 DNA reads TGCGCCAGCAGCTTGGCTGGTTTTTTAACTGAAGCTTTCTTT.

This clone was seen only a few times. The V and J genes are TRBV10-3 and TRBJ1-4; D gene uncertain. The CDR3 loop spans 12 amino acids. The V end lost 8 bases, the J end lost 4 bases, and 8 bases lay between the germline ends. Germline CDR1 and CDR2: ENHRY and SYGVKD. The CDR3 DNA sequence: TGTGCCATCGGACGCAGTAATGAAAAACTGTTTTTT. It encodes CAIGRSNEKLFF.

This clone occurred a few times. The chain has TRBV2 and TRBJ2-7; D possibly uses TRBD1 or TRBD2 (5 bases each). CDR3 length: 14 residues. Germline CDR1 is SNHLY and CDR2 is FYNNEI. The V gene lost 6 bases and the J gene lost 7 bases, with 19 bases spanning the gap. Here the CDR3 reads CASRQDGTAIEQYF. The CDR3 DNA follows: TGTGCCAGCAGGCAAGACGGGACGGCAATTGAGCAGTACTTC.

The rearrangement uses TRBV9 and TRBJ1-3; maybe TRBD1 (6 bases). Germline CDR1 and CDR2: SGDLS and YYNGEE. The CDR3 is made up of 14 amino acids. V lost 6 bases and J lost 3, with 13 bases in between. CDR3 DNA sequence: TGTGCCAGCACCCCCACAGGGTTTGGAAACACCATATATTTT. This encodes CASTPTGFGNTIYF.

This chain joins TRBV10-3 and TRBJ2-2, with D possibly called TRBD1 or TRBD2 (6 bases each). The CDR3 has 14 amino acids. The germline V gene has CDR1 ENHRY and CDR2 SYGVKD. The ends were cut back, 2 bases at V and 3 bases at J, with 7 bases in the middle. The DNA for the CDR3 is TGTGCCATCAGTGAGAGGGGGGACACCGGGGAGCTGTTTTTT. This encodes CAISERGDTGELFF.

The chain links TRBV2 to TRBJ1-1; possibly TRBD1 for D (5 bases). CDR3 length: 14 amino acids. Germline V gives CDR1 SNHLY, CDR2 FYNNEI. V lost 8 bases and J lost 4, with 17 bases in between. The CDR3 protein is CASFSSGAATEAFF. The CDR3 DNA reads TGTGCCAGCTTTAGCAGCGGGGCGGCCACTGAAGCTTTCTTT.

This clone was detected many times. CDR3 region: CASRLQGTETQYF. The CDR3 DNA is TGTGCCAGCAGGCTACAGGGGACGGAGACCCAGTACTTC. This chain uses TRBV27 with TRBJ2-5, with 7 bases matching TRBD1. V lost 6 bases, J lost 5 bases, and 6 bases stayed unmatched. The CDR3 consists of 13 residues. Germline assignment: CDR1 MNHEY and CDR2 SMNVEV (reference sequence).

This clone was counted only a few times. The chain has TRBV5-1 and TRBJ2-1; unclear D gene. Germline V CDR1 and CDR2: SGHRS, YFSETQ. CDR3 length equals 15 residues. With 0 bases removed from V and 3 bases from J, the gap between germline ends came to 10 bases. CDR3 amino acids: CASSLAGRFYNEQFF. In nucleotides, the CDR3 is TGCGCCAGCAGCTTGGCTGGCAGGTTCTACAATGAGCAGTTCTTC.

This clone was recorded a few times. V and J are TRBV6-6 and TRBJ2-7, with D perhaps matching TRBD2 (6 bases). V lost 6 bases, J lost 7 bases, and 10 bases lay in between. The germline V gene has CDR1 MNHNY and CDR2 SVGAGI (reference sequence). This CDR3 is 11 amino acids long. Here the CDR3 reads CASSRRGEQYF. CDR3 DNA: TGTGCCAGCAGCCGCCGGGGGGAGCAGTACTTC.